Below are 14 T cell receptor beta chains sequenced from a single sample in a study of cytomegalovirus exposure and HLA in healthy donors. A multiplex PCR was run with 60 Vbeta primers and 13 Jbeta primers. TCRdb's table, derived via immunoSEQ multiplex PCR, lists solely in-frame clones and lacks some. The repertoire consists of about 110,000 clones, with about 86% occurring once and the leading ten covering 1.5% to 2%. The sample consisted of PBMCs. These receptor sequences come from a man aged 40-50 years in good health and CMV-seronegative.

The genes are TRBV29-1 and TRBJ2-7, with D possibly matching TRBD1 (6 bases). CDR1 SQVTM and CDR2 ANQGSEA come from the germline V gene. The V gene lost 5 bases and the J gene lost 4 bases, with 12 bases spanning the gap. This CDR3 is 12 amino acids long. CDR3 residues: CSVRPGEYEQYF. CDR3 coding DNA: TGCAGCGTTCGTCCAGGGGAGTACGAGCAGTACTTC.

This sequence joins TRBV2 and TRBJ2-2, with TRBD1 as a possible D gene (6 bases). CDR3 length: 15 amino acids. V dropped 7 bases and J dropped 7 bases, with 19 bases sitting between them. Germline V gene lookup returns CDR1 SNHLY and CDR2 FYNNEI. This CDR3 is CASTPVGALGGELFF. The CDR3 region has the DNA TGTGCCAGCACCCCGGTGGGGGCTTTAGGCGGGGAGCTGTTTTTT.

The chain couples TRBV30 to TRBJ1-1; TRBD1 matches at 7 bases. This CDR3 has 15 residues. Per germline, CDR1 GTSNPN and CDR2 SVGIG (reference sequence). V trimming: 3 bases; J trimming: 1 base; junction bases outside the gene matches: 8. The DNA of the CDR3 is TGTGCCTGGAGCGATATCCGGGACAGGAACACTGAAGCTTTCTTT. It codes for CAWSDIRDRNTEAFF.

The CDR3 loop is CATQLGNTEAFF. CDR3 nucleotide sequence: TGTGCCACCCAACTTGGGAACACTGAAGCTTTCTTT. The chain recombines TRBV7-9 with TRBJ1-1; no firm D call. Germline loops: CDR1 SEHNR, CDR2 FQNEAQ (reference sequence). V was pared by 10 bases and J by 1 base, with 10 bases between. This CDR3 has 12 residues.

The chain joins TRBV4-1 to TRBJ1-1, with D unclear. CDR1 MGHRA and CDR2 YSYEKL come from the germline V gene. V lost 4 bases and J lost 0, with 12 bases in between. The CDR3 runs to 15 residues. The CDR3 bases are TGCGCCAGCAGCCTTAGTAAACAGATGAACACTGAAGCTTTCTTT. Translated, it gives CASSLSKQMNTEAFF.

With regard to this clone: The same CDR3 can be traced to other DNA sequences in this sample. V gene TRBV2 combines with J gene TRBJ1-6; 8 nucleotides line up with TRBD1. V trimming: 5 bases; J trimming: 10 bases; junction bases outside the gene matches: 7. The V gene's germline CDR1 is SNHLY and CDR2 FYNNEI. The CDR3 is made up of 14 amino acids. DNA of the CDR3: TGTGCCAGCAGTACAGACAGGGGATACTCACCCCTCCACTTT. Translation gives CASSTDRGYSPLHF.

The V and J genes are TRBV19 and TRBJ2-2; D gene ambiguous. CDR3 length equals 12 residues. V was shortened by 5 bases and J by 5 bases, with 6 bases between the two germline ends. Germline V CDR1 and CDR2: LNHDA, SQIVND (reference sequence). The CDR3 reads CASSSRTGELFF. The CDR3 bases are TGTGCCAGTAGTTCTAGGACCGGGGAGCTGTTTTTT.

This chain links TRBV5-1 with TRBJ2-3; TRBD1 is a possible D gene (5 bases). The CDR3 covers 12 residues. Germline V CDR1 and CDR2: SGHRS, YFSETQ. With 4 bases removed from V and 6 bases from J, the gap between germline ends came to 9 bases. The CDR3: CASSVRADTQYF. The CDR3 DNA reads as TGCGCCAGCAGCGTCAGGGCTGATACGCAGTATTTT.

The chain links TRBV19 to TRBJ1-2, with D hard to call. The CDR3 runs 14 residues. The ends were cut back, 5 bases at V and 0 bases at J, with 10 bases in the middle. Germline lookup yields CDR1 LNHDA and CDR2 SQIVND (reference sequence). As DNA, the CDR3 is TGTGCCAGTAGTCTCCAATCAGCTAACTATGGCTACACCTTC. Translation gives CASSLQSANYGYTF.

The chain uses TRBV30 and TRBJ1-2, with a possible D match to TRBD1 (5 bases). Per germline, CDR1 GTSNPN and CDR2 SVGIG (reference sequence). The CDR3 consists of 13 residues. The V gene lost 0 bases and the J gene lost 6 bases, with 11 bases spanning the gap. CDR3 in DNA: TGTGCCTGGAGTGTCCTCAGGGTAGATGGCTACACCTTC. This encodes CAWSVLRVDGYTF. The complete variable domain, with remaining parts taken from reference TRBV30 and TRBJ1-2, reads SQTIHQWPATLVQPVGSPLSLECTVEGTSNPNLYWYRQAAGRGLQLLFYSVGIGQISSEVPQNLSASRPQDRQFILSSKKLLLSDSGFYLCAWSVLRVDGYTFGSGTRLTVV.

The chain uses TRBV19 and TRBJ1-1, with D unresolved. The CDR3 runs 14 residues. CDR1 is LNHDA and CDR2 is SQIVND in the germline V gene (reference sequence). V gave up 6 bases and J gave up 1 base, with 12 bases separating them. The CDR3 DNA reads TGTGCCAGTAGGCCAAACCGAGGGAACACTGAAGCTTTCTTT. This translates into CASRPNRGNTEAFF. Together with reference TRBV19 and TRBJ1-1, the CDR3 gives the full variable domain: DGGITQSPKYLFRKEGQNVTLSCEQNLNHDAMYWYRQDPGQGLRLIYYSQIVNDFQKGDIAEGYSVSREKKESFPLTVTSAQKNPTAFYLCASRPNRGNTEAFFGQGTRLTVV.

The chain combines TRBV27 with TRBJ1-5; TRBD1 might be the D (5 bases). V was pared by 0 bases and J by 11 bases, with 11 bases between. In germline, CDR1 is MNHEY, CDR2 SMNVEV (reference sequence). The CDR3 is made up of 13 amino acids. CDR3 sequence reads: CASSLSEGSAQHF. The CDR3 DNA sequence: TGTGCCAGCAGTTTATCGGAGGGGAGCGCCCAGCATTTT.

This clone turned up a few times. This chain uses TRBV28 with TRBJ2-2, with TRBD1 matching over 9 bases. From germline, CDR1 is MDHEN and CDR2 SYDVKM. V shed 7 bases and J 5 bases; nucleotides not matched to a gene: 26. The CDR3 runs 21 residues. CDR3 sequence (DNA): TGTGCCAGCAAATCCTGGGAGACATGGAATACGGGACAGGGTAATACCGGGGAGCTGTTTTTT. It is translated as CASKSWETWNTGQGNTGELFF.

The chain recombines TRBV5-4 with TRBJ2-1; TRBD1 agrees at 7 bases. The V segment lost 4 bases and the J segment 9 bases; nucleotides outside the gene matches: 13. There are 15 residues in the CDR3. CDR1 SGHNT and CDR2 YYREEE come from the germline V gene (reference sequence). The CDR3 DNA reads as TGTGCCAGCAGCCTAACAGGGGTTGGTTATGCTGAGCAGTTCTTC. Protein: CASSLTGVGYAEQFF.